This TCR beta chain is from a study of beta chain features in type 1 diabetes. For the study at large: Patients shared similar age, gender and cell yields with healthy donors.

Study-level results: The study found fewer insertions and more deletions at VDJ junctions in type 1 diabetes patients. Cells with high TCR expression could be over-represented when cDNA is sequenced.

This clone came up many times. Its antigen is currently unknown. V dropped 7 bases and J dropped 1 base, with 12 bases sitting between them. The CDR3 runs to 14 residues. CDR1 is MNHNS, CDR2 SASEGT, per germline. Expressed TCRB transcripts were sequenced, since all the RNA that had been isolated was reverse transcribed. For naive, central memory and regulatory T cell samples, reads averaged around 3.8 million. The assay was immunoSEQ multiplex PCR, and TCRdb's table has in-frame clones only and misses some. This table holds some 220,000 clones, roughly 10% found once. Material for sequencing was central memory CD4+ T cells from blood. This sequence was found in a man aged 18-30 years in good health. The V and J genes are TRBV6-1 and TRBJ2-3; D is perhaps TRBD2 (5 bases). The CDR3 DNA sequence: TGTGCCAGCATTCCGGGGTGGGGCACAGATACGCAGTATTTT. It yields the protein CASIPGWGTDTQYF.